Listed below are T cell receptor beta chains from one sample, sequenced in a study of blood T cell repertoires in COVID-19. Here immunoSEQ multiplex PCR was the method, and the copy in TCRdb shows in-frame clones only, minus some. The table shows 200,000 or so clones, with 86% occurring only once. The specimen sequenced was PBMCs or T cells enriched from blood (not recorded which). These receptors were obtained from a woman in her thirties or forties with acute COVID-19. CDR3s include the opening cysteine and the closing phenylalanine or tryptophan. D genes are given only for firm matches. Clone sizes are given selectively: once, few, many, or a class where the clone is expanded.

D	size	V	J	CDR3	DNA
.	.	TRBV7-2	TRBJ1-5	CATTELYSNQPQHF	TGTGCCACCACTGAATTGTATAGCAATCAGCCCCAGCATTTT
TRBD1	.	TRBV5-1	TRBJ2-1	CASSLQGDLNEQFF	TGCGCCAGCAGCCTGCAGGGGGATCTCAATGAGCAGTTCTTC
.	.	TRBV4-3	TRBJ2-1	CASSPTPLGEQFF	TGCGCCAGCAGCCCCACCCCCCTCGGTGAGCAGTTCTTC
TRBD1	.	TRBV18	TRBJ2-1	CASSPRDREQFF	TGTGCCAGCTCACCAAGGGACAGGGAGCAGTTCTTC
.	.	TRBV4-1	TRBJ1-5	CASSQALDLLTNQPQHF	TGCGCCAGCAGCCAAGCTTTAGACTTGCTAACAAATCAGCCCCAGCATTTT
TRBD1	.	TRBV6-1	TRBJ1-1	CASSEEGGGSTEAFF	TGTGCCAGCAGTGAAGAAGGGGGCGGGTCCACTGAAGCTTTCTTT
TRBD1	.	TRBV7-8	TRBJ1-2	CASSFGVGTGDYYGYTF	TGTGCCAGCAGTTTCGGGGTTGGGACAGGGGATTACTATGGCTACACCTTC
TRBD1	.	TRBV9	TRBJ2-3	CASSGLGTDGQTSTDTQYF	TGTGCCAGCAGTGGTCTAGGGACAGACGGACAAACTAGCACAGATACGCAGTATTTT
TRBD1	.	TRBV7-9	TRBJ1-1	CASSLYRDRETEAFF	TGTGCCAGCAGCTTATACCGGGACAGGGAGACTGAAGCTTTCTTT
.	.	TRBV5-1	TRBJ1-6	CASSLQGDGNSPLHF	TGCGCCAGCAGCTTGCAAGGAGATGGTAATTCACCCCTCCACTTT
.	.	TRBV12-3/TRBV12-4	TRBJ1-2	CASSFEGYGYTF	TGTGCCAGCAGTTTTGAGGGATATGGCTACACCTTC
.	few	TRBV5-5	TRBJ1-2	CASSLWSNGGYTF	TGTGCCAGCAGCTTGTGGTCTAATGGTGGCTACACCTTC
.	.	TRBV28	TRBJ1-4	CASSLFSWEGNSTNEKLFF	TGTGCCAGCAGTTTATTTAGTTGGGAGGGGAATTCAACTAATGAAAAACTGTTTTTT
TRBD1	.	TRBV19	TRBJ1-5	CASSLDRAAGNQPQHF	TGTGCCAGTAGTCTCGACAGGGCGGCGGGCAATCAGCCCCAGCATTTT
.	.	TRBV6-4	TRBJ2-1	CASSGGPEDNEQFF	TGTGCCAGCAGTGGAGGGCCTGAGGACAATGAGCAGTTCTTC
.	once	TRBV5-6	TRBJ2-3	CASRYLDTDTQYF	TGTGCCAGCCGCTACTTAGACACAGATACGCAGTATTTT
.	.	TRBV28	TRBJ1-6	CASSSTTGMRPLHF	TGTGCCAGCAGTTCAACGACAGGAATGAGACCCCTCCACTTT
.	.	TRBV29-1	TRBJ2-3	CSGTTGQRGTYF	TGCAGCGGCACTACAGGACAGCGGGGCACTTATTTT
.	.	TRBV6-5	TRBJ1-4	CASSYSGAMDEKLFF	TGTGCCAGCAGTTACTCAGGGGCAATGGATGAAAAACTGTTTTTT
.	.	TRBV3-1/TRBV3-2	TRBJ2-2	CASSRPTGNTGELFF	TGTGCCAGCAGCCGACCGACAGGCAACACCGGGGAGCTGTTTTTT
TRBD1	.	TRBV25-1	TRBJ1-6	CASRGTGGYNSPLHF	TGTGCCAGCAGAGGGACAGGGGGGTATAATTCACCCCTCCACTTT
TRBD2	.	TRBV7-3	TRBJ2-2	CASSSTSGTGELFF	TGTGCCAGCAGCTCTACTAGCGGTACCGGGGAGCTGTTTTTT
.	few	TRBV6-5	TRBJ1-6	CASSYQYNSPLHF	TGTGCCAGCAGTTACCAGTATAATTCACCCCTCCACTTT
.	.	TRBV6-6	TRBJ1-1	CASRRQSNTEAFF	TGTGCCAGCAGGAGACAGAGTAACACTGAAGCTTTCTTT
.	once	TRBV5-8	TRBJ1-2	CASSSDIYGYTF	TGTGCCAGCAGCTCAGACATCTATGGCTACACCTTC
TRBD1	.	TRBV2	TRBJ1-4	CASSFNRGRGREKLFF	TGTGCCAGCAGCTTCAACCGCGGCAGGGGGAGGGAAAAACTGTTTTTT
TRBD1	few	TRBV11-3	TRBJ2-2	CASSDRQGSTGELFF	TGTGCCAGCAGCGACCGACAGGGGAGCACCGGGGAGCTGTTTTTT
TRBD1	.	TRBV2	TRBJ2-7	CASGSPSTGAAYEQYF	TGTGCCAGCGGCAGCCCATCGACAGGGGCGGCCTACGAGCAGTACTTC
.	.	TRBV3-1/TRBV3-2	TRBJ2-2	CASSQGALASGELFF	TGTGCCAGCAGCCAAGGCGCCTTAGCGTCGGGGGAGCTGTTTTTT
.	.	TRBV18	TRBJ1-1	CASSTQKDTEAFF	TGTGCCAGCTCGACACAGAAGGACACTGAAGCTTTCTTT
TRBD2	.	TRBV9	TRBJ2-3	CASSVLSGESGTQYF	TGTGCCAGCAGCGTACTCAGCGGGGAGAGTGGGACGCAGTATTTT
.	.	TRBV5-1	TRBJ2-1	CASSYWGPTNNEQFF	TGCGCCAGCAGCTATTGGGGGCCCACTAACAATGAGCAGTTCTTC
.	.	TRBV19	TRBJ1-5	CASSTHRSPANQPQHF	TGTGCCAGTAGTACCCATCGGTCCCCCGCCAATCAGCCCCAGCATTTT
TRBD1	.	TRBV28	TRBJ1-1	CASSSEGAPTTEAFF	TGTGCCAGCAGTTCGGAGGGGGCGCCGACCACTGAAGCTTTCTTT
TRBD1	.	TRBV3-1/TRBV3-2	TRBJ1-1	CASRGTGNTEAFF	TGTGCCAGCCGCGGGACAGGGAACACTGAAGCTTTCTTT
.	.	TRBV18	TRBJ1-1	CASSPLAVGALSRTEAFF	TGTGCCAGCTCACCACTCGCTGTGGGGGCTCTTTCCCGTACTGAAGCTTTCTTT
.	.	TRBV18	TRBJ1-2	CASSPVGGNYGYTF	TGTGCCAGCTCACCAGTAGGGGGTAACTATGGCTACACCTTC
TRBD1	.	TRBV5-6	TRBJ1-6	CASSIRTGIMNSPLHF	TGTGCCAGCAGCATACGGACAGGAATTATGAATTCACCCCTCCACTTT
TRBD2	.	TRBV27	TRBJ2-1	CASSSTSGAYNEQFF	TGTGCCAGCAGTTCGACTAGCGGGGCTTACAATGAGCAGTTCTTC
.	once	TRBV2	TRBJ2-5	CASSASMVGEETQYF	TGTGCCAGCAGTGCATCAATGGTAGGGGAAGAGACCCAGTACTTC
.	.	TRBV5-1	TRBJ1-2	CASSRTETYGYTF	TGCGCCAGCAGCCGGACAGAGACCTATGGCTACACCTTC
TRBD1	.	TRBV5-5	TRBJ1-4	CASSLAERQGEKLFF	TGTGCCAGCAGCTTGGCCGAGAGACAGGGCGAAAAACTGTTTTTT
.	.	TRBV9	TRBJ2-7	CASSVRIEGGEQYF	TGTGCCAGCAGCGTAAGGATCGAAGGAGGCGAGCAGTACTTC
.	.	TRBV20-1	TRBJ1-1	CSASNPTRQNTEAFF	TGCAGTGCTAGTAACCCAACTAGACAGAACACTGAAGCTTTCTTT
.	.	TRBV7-8	TRBJ1-5	CASSFGSARGRGSQPQHF	TGTGCCAGCAGCTTCGGCTCCGCCCGAGGACGGGGGAGTCAGCCCCAGCATTTT
.	.	TRBV9	TRBJ1-5	CASSARGDGNQPQHF	TGTGCCAGCAGCGCCCGGGGGGATGGCAATCAGCCCCAGCATTTT
.	.	TRBV19	TRBJ2-1	CASSRSGPDYNEQFF	TGTGCCAGTAGCCGAAGCGGGCCAGACTACAATGAGCAGTTCTTC
.	.	TRBV7-3	TRBJ1-1	CASSKGPGAGTEAFF	TGTGCCAGCAGTAAGGGTCCCGGGGCGGGGACTGAAGCTTTCTTT
.	.	TRBV6-5	TRBJ2-7	CASRNNYEQYF	TGTGCCAGCAGAAACAACTACGAGCAGTACTTC
TRBD1	.	TRBV7-2	TRBJ1-2	CASSSQDRARGYTF	TGTGCCAGCAGCTCGCAAGACAGGGCGCGTGGCTACACCTTC
.	few	TRBV6-1	TRBJ1-6	CASSETGKYSPLHF	TGTGCCAGCAGTGAAACAGGGAAGTATTCACCCCTCCACTTT
.	few	TRBV2	TRBJ2-3	CASSAGTRGTDTQYF	TGTGCCAGCAGTGCCGGGACAAGAGGAACAGATACGCAGTATTTT
TRBD1	.	TRBV6-2/TRBV6-3	TRBJ1-1	CASSFPQGSVMNTEAFF	TGTGCCAGCAGTTTTCCACAGGGGTCCGTCATGAACACTGAAGCTTTCTTT
TRBD1	once	TRBV5-1	TRBJ1-4	CASSWTGLRNEKLFF	TGCGCCAGCAGCTGGACAGGGTTAAGGAATGAAAAACTGTTTTTT
.	.	TRBV11-2	TRBJ1-6	CASSYGGPNSPLHF	TGTGCCAGCAGTTATGGGGGCCCGAATTCACCCCTCCACTTT